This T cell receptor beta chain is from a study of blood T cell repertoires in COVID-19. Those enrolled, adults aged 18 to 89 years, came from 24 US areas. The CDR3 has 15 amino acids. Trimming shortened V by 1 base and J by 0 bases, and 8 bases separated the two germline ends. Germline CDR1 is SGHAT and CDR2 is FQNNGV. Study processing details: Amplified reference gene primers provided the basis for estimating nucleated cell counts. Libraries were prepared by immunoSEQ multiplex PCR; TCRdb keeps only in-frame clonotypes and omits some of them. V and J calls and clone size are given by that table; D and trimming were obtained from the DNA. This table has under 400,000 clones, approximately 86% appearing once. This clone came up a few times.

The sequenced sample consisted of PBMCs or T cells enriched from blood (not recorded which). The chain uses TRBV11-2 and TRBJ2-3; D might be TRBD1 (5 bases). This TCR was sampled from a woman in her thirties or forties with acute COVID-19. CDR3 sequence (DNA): TGTGCCAGCAGCTTAGGGCAGGGAAGCACAGATACGCAGTATTTT. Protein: CASSLGQGSTDTQYF. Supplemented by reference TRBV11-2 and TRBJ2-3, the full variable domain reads EAGVAQSPRYKIIEKRQSVAFWCNPISGHATLYWYQQILGQGPKLLIQFQNNGVVDDSQLPKDRFSAERLKGVDSTLKIQPAKLEDSAVYLCASSLGQGSTDTQYFGPGTRLTVL.